This entry is about one T cell receptor (beta chain). Its antigen is still unknown. 13 Jbeta primers and 60 Vbeta primers were used for the PCR. Some clones are missing from TCRdb's copy, which holds only in-frame ones; the method was immunoSEQ multiplex PCR. The sample has about 140,000 clones, about 80% seen once. The record originates from a study of cytomegalovirus exposure and HLA in healthy donors. General study results and limits: High specificity and sensitivity for cytomegalovirus status were reported for the classifier. It was confirmed in vitro that three of the CMV-associated chains were specific for CMV antigens. In a later analysis, productive TCRs from donors in an Asian-associated ancestry cluster reportedly carried fewer N-insertions than the cohort mean.

The TCR comes from a male donor in good health and CMV-seronegative. The material sequenced was PBMCs.

The chain's CDR3 is CASSQDLRGVYQPQHF. The CDR3 DNA reads TGCGCCAGCAGCCAAGATCTTAGGGGTGTCTATCAGCCCCAGCATTTT. The V and J genes are TRBV4-3 and TRBJ1-5, with D possibly matching TRBD1 (5 bases). In germline, CDR1 is LGHNA, CDR2 YSLEER. The CDR3 consists of 16 residues. V shed 0 bases and J shed 5 bases, with 14 bases lying between them.